A single sample gave rise to the 20 T cell receptor beta chains below, sequenced in a study of blood T cell repertoires in COVID-19. Measured with immunoSEQ multiplex PCR; TCRdb has only the in-frame clones, and not every one. The data show around 45,000 clones, 86% seen once. The material sequenced was peripheral blood. These receptors came from a human donor in a cohort sampled during active COVID-19.

The chain recombines TRBV30 with TRBJ1-1; D remains unclear. This CDR3 is built from 13 residues. The germline V gene encodes CDR1 GTSNPN and CDR2 SVGIG (reference sequence). Trimming took off 4 bases at V and 1 base at J, with 10 bases between the two ends. The CDR3 sequence is CAWTPLRNTEAFF. The CDR3 DNA reads TGTGCCTGGACTCCCTTGCGGAACACTGAAGCTTTCTTT.

The chain employs TRBV6-5 and TRBJ2-3, with 9 bases that match TRBD2. The junction had 13 bases not matched to a gene; V was cut back by 6 bases and J by 9 bases. Germline CDR1 reads MNHEY; CDR2 reads SVGAGI. This CDR3 is 15 amino acids long. The CDR3, as DNA: TGTGCCAGCAGCGGGGGGACTAGCAGGGGTGGGACGCAGTATTTT. Its translation: CASSGGTSRGGTQYF.

The chain recombines TRBV5-1 with TRBJ1-1; the D gene is possibly TRBD1 (6 bases). The V gene lost 4 bases and the J gene lost 1 base, with 14 bases spanning the gap. The germline CDR1 and CDR2 sequences are SGHRS and YFSETQ. There are 15 residues in the CDR3. The CDR3 coding sequence is TGCGCCAGCAGCCCCCAGACAGGATCGAACACTGAAGCTTTCTTT. Encoded protein: CASSPQTGSNTEAFF.

The chain links TRBV9 to TRBJ2-4, with D possibly matching TRBD1 (6 bases). The CDR3 has 14 residues. Deletions cut 3 bases from V and 6 bases from J, with 13 bases between. Germline values: CDR1 SGDLS, CDR2 YYNGEE. The CDR3 sequence is CASSAWTERNIQYF. In DNA, the CDR3 is TGTGCCAGCAGCGCTTGGACAGAGAGAAACATTCAGTACTTC. Full variable domain (remainder filled in from reference TRBV9 and TRBJ2-4): DSGVTQTPKHLITATGQRVTLRCSPRSGDLSVYWYQQSLDQGLQFLIQYYNGEERAKGNILERFSAQQFPDLHSELNLSSLELGDSALYFCASSAWTERNIQYFGAGTRLSVL.

The chain employs TRBV5-1 and TRBJ2-3, with 7 bases that match TRBD2. V lost 1 base to trimming and J lost 5 bases; unmatched junction nucleotides: 4. CDR3 length: 14 residues. CDR1 is SGHRS and CDR2 is YFSETQ in the germline V gene. The DNA of the CDR3 is TGCGCCAGCAGCTTGCAAGCGGGGCAAGATACGCAGTATTTT. Amino acid sequence: CASSLQAGQDTQYF. The full variable domain, in which reference TRBV5-1 and TRBJ2-3 provide the parts outside the CDR3, is KAGVTQTPRYLIKTRGQQVTLSCSPISGHRSVSWYQQTPGQGLQFLFEYFSETQRNKGNFPGRFSGRQFSNSRSEMNVSTLELGDSALYLCASSLQAGQDTQYFGPGTRLTVL.

J is TRBJ2-7 and V is TRBV7-2; 8 nucleotides align to TRBD1. Germline CDR1 reads SGHTA; CDR2 reads FQGNSA. Trimming removed 4 bases from V and 0 bases from J; junction bases left unmatched: 11. CDR3 size: 17 residues. CDR3 region: CASSSEPWTGSSYEQYF. Written as DNA, the CDR3 is TGTGCCAGCAGCTCCGAGCCTTGGACAGGGAGCTCCTACGAGCAGTACTTC.

The CDR3: CASSLGADRGNQPQHF. CDR3 sequence (DNA): TGTGCCAGCAGCTTGGGGGCGGACAGGGGGAATCAGCCCCAGCATTTT. The V call is TRBV5-5, the J call TRBJ1-5; 10 bases map to TRBD1. The length of the CDR3 is 16 residues. Germline CDR1 is SGHKS and CDR2 is YYEKEE (reference sequence). Losses at the gene ends were 0 bases for V and 4 bases for J; bases not matched to a gene: 4.

The chain couples TRBV5-4 to TRBJ2-2; D perhaps matches TRBD2 (6 bases). The germline CDR1 and CDR2 sequences are SGHNT and YYREEE (reference sequence). V dropped 3 bases and J dropped 5 bases, with 14 bases sitting between them. This CDR3 comprises 15 residues. Here the CDR3 reads CASSSVAVSTGELFF. CDR3 sequence (DNA): TGTGCCAGCAGCTCCGTAGCGGTTTCAACCGGGGAGCTGTTTTTT.

Here the CDR3 DNA reads TGCGCCAGCAGCCGCGGGACAGGGGGCGGGAACGAGCAGTACTTC. Residues: CASSRGTGGGNEQYF. The chain links TRBV4-3 to TRBJ2-7; TRBD1 matches 12 bases. Unmatched junction bases numbered 6, after V lost 4 bases and J lost 5 bases. The CDR3 sequence is 15 residues long. CDR1 LGHNA and CDR2 YSLEER come from the germline V gene.

V is TRBV5-6 and J is TRBJ1-5; a weak D match, TRBD1 (5 bases). Germline V CDR1 and CDR2: SGHDT, YYEEEE. V gave up 0 bases and J gave up 1 base, with 11 bases separating them. The CDR3 has 16 amino acids. In DNA form, the CDR3 reads TGTGCCAGCAGCTTGGCCGGAGGGGACAGCAATCAGCCCCAGCATTTT. It yields the protein CASSLAGGDSNQPQHF.

J is TRBJ2-6 and V is TRBV2; a possible D gene is TRBD2 (5 bases). The CDR3 contains 17 residues. Looked up from germline, CDR1 is SNHLY and CDR2 is FYNNEI. Trimming left V 7 bases short and J 0 bases short, with 16 bases between. DNA of the CDR3: TGTGCCAGCAATAACCCAGCGGTTATCTCTGGGGCCAACGTCCTGACTTTC. Translation: CASNNPAVISGANVLTF.

The rearrangement uses TRBV6-5 and TRBJ1-3, with D perhaps TRBD1 (6 bases). CDR1 is MNHEY, CDR2 SVGAGI, per germline. CDR3 length equals 15 residues. The ends were cut back, 5 bases at V and 3 bases at J, with 14 bases in the middle. The CDR3 DNA reads TGTGCCAGCAGTCGGACCGGGACATATGGAAACACCATATATTTT. Its translation is CASSRTGTYGNTIYF.

The chain recombines TRBV6-6 with TRBJ1-2, with 12 bases aligning to TRBD1. Germline loops: CDR1 MNHNY, CDR2 SVGAGI (reference sequence). J was trimmed by 8 bases and V by 5 bases; bases with no gene match: 9. The CDR3 has 15 amino acids. CDR3 nucleotides: TGTGCCAGCAGTGCCCGGGACAGGGGGCTGGACGGCTACACCTTC. This encodes CASSARDRGLDGYTF.

The chain uses TRBV5-8 and TRBJ2-5; tentatively, D is TRBD2 (5 bases). The V end was cut by 2 bases, the J end by 3 bases, with 8 bases between. The CDR3 extends over 13 amino acids. CDR1 is SGHTS, CDR2 YDEGEE, per germline. The CDR3 nucleotides are TGTGCCAGCAGCTTACGGAGGAAAGAGACCCAGTACTTC. This encodes CASSLRRKETQYF.

The table lists this clone with a few counts. The genes are TRBV7-8 and TRBJ2-7; D not resolved. The CDR3 contains 15 residues. Trimming left V 5 bases short and J 0 bases short, with 14 bases between. The germline gives CDR1 SGHVS, CDR2 FQNEAQ. This CDR3 is CASSGGGGYSYEQYF. In nucleotides, the CDR3 is TGTGCCAGCAGCGGTGGCGGCGGCTACTCCTACGAGCAGTACTTC.

The J gene is TRBJ2-1, the V gene TRBV19; D gene unclear. Germline V lookup: CDR1 LNHDA, CDR2 SQIVND (reference sequence). This CDR3 spans 13 amino acids. With 9 bases removed from V and 0 bases from J, the gap between germline ends came to 9 bases. The CDR3 nucleotides are TGTGCCAGCGCGAAAAGCTCCTACAATGAGCAGTTCTTC. This encodes CASAKSSYNEQFF.

The V and J genes are TRBV11-3 and TRBJ2-5; perhaps TRBD1 as D (5 bases). This CDR3 comprises 14 residues. Per germline, CDR1 SGHNT and CDR2 YENEEA. The ends were cut back, 3 bases at V and 5 bases at J, with 13 bases in the middle. The CDR3 DNA reads as TGTGCCAGCAGCTTGGGCAGGGCCGAGGAGACCCAGTACTTC. This sequence encodes CASSLGRAEETQYF. Based on the CDR3 plus reference TRBV11-3 and TRBJ2-5, the full variable domain is EAGVVQSPRYKIIEKKQPVAFWCNPISGHNTLYWYLQNLGQGPELLIRYENEEAVDDSQLPKDRFSAERLKGVDSTLKIQPAELGDSAVYLCASSLGRAEETQYFGPGTRLLVL.

This chain joins TRBV29-1 and TRBJ1-1; D possibly corresponds to TRBD1 (6 bases). There are 12 residues in the CDR3. The germline V gene has CDR1 SQVTM and CDR2 ANQGSEA. The V end was cut by 4 bases, the J end by 4 bases, with 10 bases between. CDR3 amino acids: CSVVRGATEAFF. CDR3 DNA sequence: TGCAGCGTTGTGCGGGGGGCCACTGAAGCTTTCTTT. Full variable domain (outside the CDR3, taken from reference TRBV29-1 and TRBJ1-1): SAVISQKPSRDICQRGTSLTIQCQVDSQVTMMFWYRQQPGQSLTLIATANQGSEATYESGFVIDKFPISRPNLTFSTLTVSNMSPEDSSIYLCSVVRGATEAFFGQGTRLTVV.

This chain links TRBV4-3 with TRBJ2-2; D is possibly TRBD1 (7 bases). Trimming left V 5 bases short and J 0 bases short, with 10 bases between. This CDR3 contains 15 residues. Germline values: CDR1 LGHNA, CDR2 YSLEER. The CDR3: CASSGGGANTGELFF. The CDR3, as DNA: TGCGCCAGCAGCGGAGGGGGCGCGAACACCGGGGAGCTGTTTTTT.

The chain links TRBV7-2 to TRBJ2-1; the match to TRBD2 covers 9 bases. V shed 8 bases and J 4 bases; nucleotides not matched to a gene: 6. CDR1 and CDR2 from the germline V gene are SGHTA and FQGNSA. The CDR3 is made up of 14 amino acids. The CDR3 DNA follows: TGTGCCAGCGGTCTAGCGGGGACATACAATGAGCAGTTCTTC. It yields the protein CASGLAGTYNEQFF.